The rows below give T cell receptor beta chains drawn from one sample of a study of blood T cells in healthy people across ages. TCRdb passed the 5' RACE reads through MiXCR, listing each CDR3 protein once. Found here are 700,000 or so distinct CDR3 sequences, 40% to 45% of them singletons; the top ten hold about 32%. The sample taken for sequencing was blood. These receptor sequences come from an elderly man in good health. Each CDR3 is given with its conserved first and last residue. Each record gives: clone size, J gene, V gene, D gene, CDR3 DNA, CDR3 protein. D genes are given only for firm matches. Expanded clones get a size class; other rows say once, few or many, or leave the size out.

clone_size: many; j_call: TRBJ2-2; v_call: TRBV18; d_call: .; cdr3_nt: TGTGCCAGCTCACCGCAAAGCACTGCGAACACCGGGGAGCTGTTTTTT; cdr3_aa: CASSPQSTANTGELFF
clone_size: .; j_call: TRBJ2-3; v_call: TRBV7-2; d_call: .; cdr3_nt: TGTGCCAGCAGCTCACTACCTAGCACAGATACGCAGTATTTT; cdr3_aa: CASSSLPSTDTQYF
clone_size: few; j_call: TRBJ2-7; v_call: TRBV20-1; d_call: TRBD1; cdr3_nt: TGCAGTGCTGGGACAGACAACGAGCAGTACTTC; cdr3_aa: CSAGTDNEQYF
clone_size: .; j_call: TRBJ1-1; v_call: TRBV7-9; d_call: .; cdr3_nt: TGTGCCAGCAGTTTTCAGAATGAAGCTTTCTTT; cdr3_aa: CASSFQNEAFF
clone_size: few; j_call: TRBJ2-7; v_call: TRBV6-2/TRBV6-3; d_call: TRBD2; cdr3_nt: TGTGCCAGCAGTGCCGAGAGACTAGCGGGGGTTTCCTACGAGCAGTACTTC; cdr3_aa: CASSAERLAGVSYEQYF
clone_size: .; j_call: TRBJ2-4; v_call: TRBV7-2; d_call: .; cdr3_nt: TGTGCCAGCAGCTTAGCAGGAGGGGGAGACATTCAGTACTTC; cdr3_aa: CASSLAGGGDIQYF
clone_size: .; j_call: TRBJ2-7; v_call: TRBV20-1; d_call: .; cdr3_nt: TGCAGTGCTAATGGGGGCCGATCCTCCTACGAGCAGTACTTC; cdr3_aa: CSANGGRSSYEQYF
clone_size: few; j_call: TRBJ2-3; v_call: TRBV28; d_call: .; cdr3_nt: TGTGCCAGCAGTTTCGGAGGGAGGTCTGGCACAGATACGCAGTATTTT; cdr3_aa: CASSFGGRSGTDTQYF
clone_size: .; j_call: TRBJ1-1; v_call: TRBV10-2; d_call: TRBD1; cdr3_nt: TGCGCCAGCAAGGGTGGGGACAGTGCGGAAGCTTTCTTT; cdr3_aa: CASKGGDSAEAFF
clone_size: .; j_call: TRBJ2-5; v_call: TRBV4-3; d_call: .; cdr3_nt: TGCGCCAGCAGCCAAACTCTGACGGCCCCCCAAGAGACCCAGTACTTC; cdr3_aa: CASSQTLTAPQETQYF
clone_size: .; j_call: TRBJ2-3; v_call: TRBV11-3; d_call: .; cdr3_nt: TGTGCCAGCAGCTTAGACGGCTCGCGCACAGATACGCAGTATTTT; cdr3_aa: CASSLDGSRTDTQYF
clone_size: .; j_call: TRBJ1-5; v_call: TRBV20-1; d_call: .; cdr3_nt: TGCAGTGCTGAAGACAGCCGGGGTGTTGATCAGCCCCAGCATTTT; cdr3_aa: CSAEDSRGVDQPQHF
clone_size: .; j_call: TRBJ2-5; v_call: TRBV18; d_call: TRBD2; cdr3_nt: TGTGCCAGCTCACCTCTACCGACTAGCGTCCAAGAGACCCAGTACTTC; cdr3_aa: CASSPLPTSVQETQYF
clone_size: many; j_call: TRBJ2-3; v_call: TRBV12-3/TRBV12-4; d_call: TRBD2; cdr3_nt: TGTGCCAGCAGCCCCCGGGGGGATAGCACAGATACGCAGTATTTT; cdr3_aa: CASSPRGDSTDTQYF
clone_size: .; j_call: TRBJ2-7; v_call: TRBV6-2/TRBV6-3; d_call: TRBD2; cdr3_nt: TGTGCCAGCAGTAACCGGACCGCGGGAGGCCGCAATGAGCAGTACTTC; cdr3_aa: CASSNRTAGGRNEQYF
clone_size: many; j_call: TRBJ1-2; v_call: TRBV27; d_call: TRBD1; cdr3_nt: TGTGCCAGCAGTTCGCTAACCGGGACAGGGCTCTATGGCTACACCTTC; cdr3_aa: CASSSLTGTGLYGYTF
clone_size: many; j_call: TRBJ2-5; v_call: TRBV7-9; d_call: .; cdr3_nt: TGTGCCAGCGGACTGACAGGCGAGACCCAGTACTTC; cdr3_aa: CASGLTGETQYF